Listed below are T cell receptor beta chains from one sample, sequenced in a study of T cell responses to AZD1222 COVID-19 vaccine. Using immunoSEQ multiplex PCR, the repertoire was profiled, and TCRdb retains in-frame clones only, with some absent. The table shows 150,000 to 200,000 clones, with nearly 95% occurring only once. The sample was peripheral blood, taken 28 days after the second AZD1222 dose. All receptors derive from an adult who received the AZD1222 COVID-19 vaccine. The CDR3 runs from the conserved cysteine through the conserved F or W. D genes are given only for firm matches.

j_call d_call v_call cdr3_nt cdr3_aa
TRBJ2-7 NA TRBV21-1 TGTGCCAGCAGCAAAGTCAGGGACAGGGCACTACCAGCTACCTACGAGCAGTACTTC CASSKVRDRALPATYEQYF
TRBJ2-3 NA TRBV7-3 TGTGCCAGCAGCCCAAGCGGGAGCACAGATACGCAGTATTTT CASSPSGSTDTQYF
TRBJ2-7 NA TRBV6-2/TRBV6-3 TGTGCCAGCAGTAAAAGGCACAGGCTCTCCTCCTACGAGCAGTACTTC CASSKRHRLSSYEQYF
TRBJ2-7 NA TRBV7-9 TGTGCCAGCAGCTTAGGGACAGCCCACTACGAGCAGTACTTC CASSLGTAHYEQYF
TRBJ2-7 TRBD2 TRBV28 TGTGCCAGCAGTTTATTCGTAGCGGGACGGGGCAACGAGCAGTACTTC CASSLFVAGRGNEQYF
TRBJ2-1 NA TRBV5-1 TGCGCCAGCAGCTTGGGGGGGCCGAATGAGCAGTTCTTC CASSLGGPNEQFF
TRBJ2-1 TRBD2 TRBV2 TGTGCCAGCAGTGAAGGCTTGGCTAGCGGAGCAATCAATGAGCAGTTCTTC CASSEGLASGAINEQFF
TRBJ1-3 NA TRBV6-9 TGTGCCAGCAGTTATGACCGGGGGGGGAGCTCTGGAAACACCATATATTTT CASSYDRGGSSGNTIYF
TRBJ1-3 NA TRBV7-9 TGTGCCAGCAGCTTATTAGGCGGGGGCGGTGGAAACACCATATATTTT CASSLLGGGGGNTIYF
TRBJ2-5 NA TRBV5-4 TGTGCCAGCAGCCCCAGGGGGGGAATCGGAGAGACCCAGTACTTC CASSPRGGIGETQYF
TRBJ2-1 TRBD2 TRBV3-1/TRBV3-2 TGTGCCAGCAGCCAAGGACTAGCGAACAATGAGCAGTTCTTC CASSQGLANNEQFF
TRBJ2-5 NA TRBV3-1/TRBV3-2 TGTGCCAGCAGCCAAGACCCTGGGGAGACCCAGTACTTC CASSQDPGETQYF